This T cell receptor beta chain was sequenced in a study of blood T cell repertoires in COVID-19. After removal of 5 bases from V and 2 bases from J, the junction contained 11 bases not matched to a gene. The CDR3 spans 17 residues. From germline, CDR1 is KGHSH and CDR2 LQKENI. Researchers sorted participants into cohorts using their self-reported clinical history. Profiling relied on immunoSEQ multiplex PCR, and the TCRdb table lists in-frame clones only, not all of them. The sample includes 200,000 to 250,000 clones, 70% to 90% seen only once; the top ten take roughly 14%. The chain carries TRBV18 and TRBJ2-5, with TRBD2 matching 10 bases. The TCR comes from a woman aged 45-65 years with acute COVID-19. The sample taken for sequencing was PBMCs or T cells enriched from blood (not recorded which). CDR3 loop: CASSAMGLAGVQETQYF. CDR3 coding DNA: TGTGCCAGCTCAGCGATGGGTCTAGCGGGAGTTCAAGAGACCCAGTACTTC.